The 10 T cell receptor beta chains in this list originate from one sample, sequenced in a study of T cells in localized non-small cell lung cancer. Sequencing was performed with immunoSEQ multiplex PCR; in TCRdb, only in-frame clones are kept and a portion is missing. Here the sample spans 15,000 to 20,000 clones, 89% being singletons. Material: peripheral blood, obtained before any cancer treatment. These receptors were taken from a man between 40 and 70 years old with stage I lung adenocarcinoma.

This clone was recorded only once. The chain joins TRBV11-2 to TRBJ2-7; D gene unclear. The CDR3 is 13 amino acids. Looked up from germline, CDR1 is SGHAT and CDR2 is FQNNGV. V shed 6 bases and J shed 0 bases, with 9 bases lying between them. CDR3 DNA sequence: TGTGCCAGCAGACCCAGGAGCTCCTACGAGCAGTACTTC. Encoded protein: CASRPRSSYEQYF.

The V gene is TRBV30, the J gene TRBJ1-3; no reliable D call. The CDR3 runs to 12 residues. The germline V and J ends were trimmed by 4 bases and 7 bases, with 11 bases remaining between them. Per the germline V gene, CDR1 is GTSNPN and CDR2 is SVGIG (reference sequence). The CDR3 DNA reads TGTGCCTGGATCGGAGTTCGGAACACCATATATTTT. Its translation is CAWIGVRNTIYF.

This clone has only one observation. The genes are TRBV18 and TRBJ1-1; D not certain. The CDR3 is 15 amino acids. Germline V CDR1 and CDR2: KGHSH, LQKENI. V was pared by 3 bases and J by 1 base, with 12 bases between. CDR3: CASSPRPERNTEAFF. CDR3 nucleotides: TGTGCCAGCTCACCCCGACCCGAAAGGAACACTGAAGCTTTCTTT.

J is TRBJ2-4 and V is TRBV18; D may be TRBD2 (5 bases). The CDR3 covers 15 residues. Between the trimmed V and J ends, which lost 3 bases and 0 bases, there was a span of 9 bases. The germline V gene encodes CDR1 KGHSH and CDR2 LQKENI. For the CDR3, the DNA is TGTGCCAGCTCACCGTTGGAGGCAGCCAAAAACATTCAGTACTTC. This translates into CASSPLEAAKNIQYF.

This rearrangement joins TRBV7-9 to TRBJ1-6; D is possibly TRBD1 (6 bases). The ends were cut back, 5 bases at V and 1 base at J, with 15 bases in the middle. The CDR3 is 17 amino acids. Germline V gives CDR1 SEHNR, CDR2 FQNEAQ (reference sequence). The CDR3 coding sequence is TGTGCCAGCAGCCTCACAGGGAGAAGGTCCTATAATTCACCCCTCCACTTT. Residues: CASSLTGRRSYNSPLHF.

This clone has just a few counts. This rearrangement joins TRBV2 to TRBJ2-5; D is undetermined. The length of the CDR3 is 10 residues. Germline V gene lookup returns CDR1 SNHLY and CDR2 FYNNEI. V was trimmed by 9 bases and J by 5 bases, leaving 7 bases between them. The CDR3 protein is CASGWETQYF. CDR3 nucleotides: TGTGCCAGTGGGTGGGAGACCCAGTACTTC.

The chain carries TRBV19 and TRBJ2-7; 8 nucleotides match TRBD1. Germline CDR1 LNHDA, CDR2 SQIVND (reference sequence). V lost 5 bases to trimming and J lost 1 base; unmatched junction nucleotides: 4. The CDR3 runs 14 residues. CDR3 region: CASSPGQVSYEQYF. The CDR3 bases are TGTGCCAGTAGTCCGGGACAGGTATCCTACGAGCAGTACTTC.

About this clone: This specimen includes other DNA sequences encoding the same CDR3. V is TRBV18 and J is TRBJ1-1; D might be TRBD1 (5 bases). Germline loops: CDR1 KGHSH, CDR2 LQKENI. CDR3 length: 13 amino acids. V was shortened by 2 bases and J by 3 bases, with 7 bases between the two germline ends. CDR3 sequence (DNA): TGTGCCAGCTCACCAAGAGGGGACACTGAAGCTTTCTTT. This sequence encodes CASSPRGDTEAFF.

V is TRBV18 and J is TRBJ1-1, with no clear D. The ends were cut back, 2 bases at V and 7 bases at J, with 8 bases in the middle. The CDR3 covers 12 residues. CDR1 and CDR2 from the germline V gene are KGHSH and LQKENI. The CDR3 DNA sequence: TGTGCCAGCTCACCATTAGACGGTGAAGCTTTCTTT. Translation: CASSPLDGEAFF.

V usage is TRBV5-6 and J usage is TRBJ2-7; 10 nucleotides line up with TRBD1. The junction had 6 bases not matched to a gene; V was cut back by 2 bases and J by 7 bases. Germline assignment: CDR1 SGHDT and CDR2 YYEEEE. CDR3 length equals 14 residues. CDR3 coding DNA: TGTGCCAGCAGCTTCTGGGACAGGGGAGGAGAGCAGTACTTC. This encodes CASSFWDRGGEQYF.